Listed below are T cell receptor beta chains from one sample, sequenced in a study of beta chain features in type 1 diabetes. Profiling relied on immunoSEQ multiplex PCR, and the TCRdb table lists in-frame clones only, not all of them. The sample lists fewer than 200,000 clones; about a tenth were seen once. Sequenced: central memory CD4+ T cells from blood. These receptors were obtained from a man aged 25-40 years with type 1 diabetes. The conserved cysteine and the conserved F or W are not part of the CDR3 here.

TRBV5-1	TRBJ1-1	ASSPGQMNTEAF
TRBV15	TRBJ2-1	ATRLAGGRGEQF
TRBV4-3	TRBJ1-3	ASSLGLPENTIY
TRBV28	TRBJ2-7	ASSPETGSEQY
TRBV7-3	TRBJ2-4	ASSRTSVDPGDIQY
TRBV7-9	TRBJ2-2	ASSLASGILTGELF
TRBV29-1	TRBJ2-3	SFATSKRDTQY
TRBV18	TRBJ2-1	ASSPAPRVSSSYNEQF
TRBV30	TRBJ2-1	AWSVDSALEQF
TRBV11-2	TRBJ2-1	ASSLGGSKNEQF
TRBV4-3	TRBJ2-3	ASSQDGTSGSTDTQY
TRBV7-8	TRBJ1-5	ASSSLDRGPQH
TRBV5-1	TRBJ1-5	ASSPDGQVNQPQH
TRBV9	TRBJ2-1	ASSVESLAAAEQF
TRBV30	TRBJ2-1	AWSSRSGLASRDEQF
TRBV27	TRBJ2-7	ASNSLAASYEQY
TRBV5-4	TRBJ1-1	ASSLEQMNTEAF
TRBV6-5	TRBJ2-7	ASSSQRQNYEQY
TRBV5-1	TRBJ2-1	ASSATGTAAYNEQF
TRBV28	TRBJ2-1	ASSGNEQF
TRBV7-9	TRBJ2-7	ASSFGQGLYEQY
TRBV5-4	TRBJ2-1	ASSLTVLNEQF
TRBV6-6	TRBJ2-2	ASNGQTNTGELF
TRBV28	TRBJ1-1	ASSGQLNTEAF
TRBV5-1	TRBJ2-3	ASSLGLATDTQY
TRBV7-9	TRBJ2-4	ASSLNSGGPLKNIQY
TRBV14	TRBJ1-1	ASSQGARVTEAF
TRBV2	TRBJ1-5	ASSGSGYSNQPQH
TRBV28	TRBJ2-5	ASRSEETQY
TRBV6-6	TRBJ1-1	ASRREINTEAF
TRBV9	TRBJ2-3	ASSPGLAVSTDTQY
TRBV4-1	TRBJ2-5	ASSQGGTFGETQY
TRBV29-1	TRBJ2-7	SVGGGYEQY
TRBV19	TRBJ2-7	ASSTRKVAGLYEQY
TRBV28	TRBJ2-5	ASSFWTSGRETQY
TRBV4-3	TRBJ2-7	ASSLSDRDVNEQY
TRBV18	TRBJ2-7	ASSPPARDEQY
TRBV28	TRBJ2-2	ASSPNTGQGTTGELF
TRBV5-5	TRBJ2-5	ASSPPQGETQY
TRBV4-2	TRBJ2-6	ASSQDRQDSGANVLT
TRBV5-1	TRBJ2-5	ASSLIAGGPLETQY